This TCR beta chain appears in the sequencing data of a study of blood T cell repertoires in COVID-19. Generated by immunoSEQ multiplex PCR, the TCRdb table keeps only in-frame clones and is missing some. The sample contains some 250,000 clones, roughly 91% of which appear only once. V lost 0 bases and J 7 bases, leaving 14 bases between the germline ends. In germline, CDR1 is SGHDT, CDR2 YYEEEE. The length of the CDR3 is 15 residues. The chain combines TRBV5-6 with TRBJ1-5, with D unresolved. The clonotype was recovered from a woman aged 40 to 49 who had recovered from COVID-19. The sequenced material came from peripheral blood. The CDR3 reads CASSLGVKAGQPQHF. The CDR3 DNA follows: TGTGCCAGCAGCTTGGGGGTCAAAGCGGGACAGCCCCAGCATTTT. Using reference TRBV5-6 and TRBJ1-5 for the parts outside the CDR3, the full variable domain is DAGVTQSPTHLIKTRGQQVTLRCSPKSGHDTVSWYQQALGQGPQFIFQYYEEEERQRGNFPDRFSGHQFPNYSSELNVNALLLGDSALYLCASSLGVKAGQPQHFGDGTRLSIL.